Each of the 5 T cell receptor beta chains below was sequenced from the same sample in a study of response to subunit inactivated influenza vaccine. Each CDR3 protein gets one entry after TCRdb re-called the RT-PCR reads with MiXCR. The sample lists hundreds of thousands of distinct CDR3 sequences, 20% to 25% seen once, with roughly a tenth in the top ten. The source material was PBMCs from blood, sampled around 22 months after vaccination. These receptors came from a man between 50 and 75 years old who received an inactivated influenza vaccine.

This clonotype appeared a few times. The chain joins TRBV6-6 to TRBJ1-1, with D unresolved. Trimming took off 6 bases at V and 10 bases at J, with 9 bases between the two ends. Germline loops: CDR1 MNHNY, CDR2 SVGAGI (reference sequence). CDR3 size: 10 residues. This CDR3 is CASSEFGAFF. Here the CDR3 DNA reads TGTGCCAGCAGCGAATTTGGAGCTTTCTTT.

This clonotype was seen a handful of times. CDR3 DNA sequence: TGCGCCAGCAGTGCCTTACAGGGGGCGGCCGGGGAGCTGTTTTTT. Amino acids: CASSALQGAAGELFF. The chain is built from TRBV10-2 and TRBJ2-2, with 9 bases aligning to TRBD1. Looked up from germline, CDR1 is WSHSY and CDR2 is SAAADI. V dropped 4 bases and J dropped 6; count of bases not matched to a gene: 6. The CDR3 length is 15 residues.

This clonotype was picked up a small number of times. This rearrangement joins TRBV27 to TRBJ1-2, with TRBD1 identical over 8 bases. The CDR3 consists of 14 residues. Germline V CDR1 and CDR2: MNHEY, SMNVEV (reference sequence). V gave up 3 bases and J gave up 2 bases; unmatched junction bases: 2. This chain's CDR3 is CASSFAGGNYGYTF. In nucleotides, the CDR3 is TGTGCCAGCAGTTTTGCAGGGGGCAACTATGGCTACACCTTC.

This clonotype was observed a few times. This chain joins TRBV12-3 or TRBV12-4 and TRBJ2-4; 8 nucleotides agree with TRBD1. The CDR3 is made up of 14 amino acids. Trimming at V came to 5 bases and at J to 2 bases, leaving 2 bases not matched to a gene. The CDR3 DNA reads TGTGCCAGCAGTGACAGGGGCACCAAAAACATTCAGTACTTC. Its protein product is CASSDRGTKNIQYF.

This clonotype has a handful of counts. This rearrangement joins TRBV3-1 to TRBJ2-5, with TRBD2 matching 8 bases. The CDR3 has 14 amino acids. The trim removed 4 bases at V and 5 bases at J, leaving 6 bases unmatched. Per the germline V gene, CDR1 is LGHDT and CDR2 is YNNKEL (reference sequence). The CDR3 DNA is TGTGCCAGCAGCCCAAGGACGGGAGGGGAGACCCAGTACTTC. This translates into CASSPRTGGETQYF.